The 32 T cell receptor beta chains reported below all come from one sample, sequenced in a study of PD-L1 blockade in urothelial cancer. Produced via immunoSEQ multiplex PCR; TCRdb's table is partial and in-frame only. The sample lists about 36,000 clones; approximately 80% were seen once. Time point denoted: peripheral blood 6 weeks after treatment start. Material: PBMCs, obtained around atezolizumab (anti-PD-L1) treatment. These receptors were collected from a man aged 35 to 55 with urothelial cancer.

The chain links TRBV5-1 to TRBJ1-1; D is uncertain. Trimming stripped 3 bases from V and 7 bases from J, with 13 bases between. The CDR3 has 13 amino acids. CDR1 and CDR2 (germline): SGHRS, YFSETQ. CDR3 DNA: TGCGCCAGCAGCTCGCACCGGGTCGATGAAGCTTTCTTT. The encoded protein is CASSSHRVDEAFF.

This clone was seen just once. V gene TRBV5-5 combines with J gene TRBJ1-3; no clear D gene. V lost 1 base and J 1 base, leaving 6 bases between the germline ends. This CDR3 region has 14 residues. Germline CDR1 is SGHKS and CDR2 is YYEKEE (reference sequence). The CDR3 nucleotides read TGTGCCAGCAGCTTGATCAGTTCTGGAAACACCATATATTTT. Translated, it gives CASSLISSGNTIYF.

The chain uses TRBV5-6 and TRBJ1-1; a possible D gene is TRBD1 (6 bases). Deletions cut 0 bases from V and 3 bases from J, with 9 bases between. Germline-derived CDR1 and CDR2 are SGHDT and YYEEEE. This CDR3 contains 14 residues. The CDR3: CASSLGTAYTEAFF. In DNA, the CDR3 is TGTGCCAGCAGCTTGGGGACAGCTTACACTGAAGCTTTCTTT.

V usage is TRBV5-1 and J usage is TRBJ1-1; the D is unclear. V gave up 4 bases and J gave up 2 bases, with 12 bases separating them. Looked up from germline, CDR1 is SGHRS and CDR2 is YFSETQ. This CDR3 contains 14 residues. The CDR3 nucleotides read TGCGCCAGCAGCGCTTCGACTGAAAACACTGAAGCTTTCTTT. Translation: CASSASTENTEAFF.

The chain links TRBV9 to TRBJ2-2; D is ambiguous. Germline V gene sequence: CDR1 SGDLS, CDR2 YYNGEE. The length of the CDR3 is 14 residues. V was trimmed by 0 bases and J by 3 bases, leaving 6 bases between them. CDR3 in amino acids: CASSVVGDTGELFF. The DNA for the CDR3 is TGTGCCAGCAGCGTAGTTGGAGACACCGGGGAGCTGTTTTTT.

The V call is TRBV7-6, the J call TRBJ2-7; D unresolved. Germline CDR1 reads SGHVS; CDR2 reads FNYEAQ. The CDR3 runs 13 residues. V lost 4 bases to trimming and J lost 4 bases, with 11 bases between them. The CDR3 sequence: CASSSILSYEQYF. The CDR3 DNA follows: TGTGCCAGCAGCTCCATTCTATCGTACGAGCAGTACTTC.

This clone was found a few times. The CDR3 DNA reads as TGTGCCAGTAGACAATATCCCCCTTTTGACACTGAAGCTTTCTTT. It encodes CASRQYPPFDTEAFF. This chain links TRBV19 with TRBJ1-1, with D uncertain. Germline V lookup: CDR1 LNHDA, CDR2 SQIVND (reference sequence). V was clipped by 6 bases and J by 3 bases, with 17 bases between them. The CDR3 runs 15 residues.

The chain has TRBV2 and TRBJ2-3; tentative D call: TRBD2 (6 bases). The CDR3 extends over 14 amino acids. Germline V gene sequence: CDR1 SNHLY, CDR2 FYNNEI. V was trimmed by 8 bases and J by 0 bases, leaving 12 bases between them. The CDR3 region is CASGYAGSTDTQYF. Written as DNA, the CDR3 is TGTGCCAGCGGCTACGCGGGAAGCACAGATACGCAGTATTTT.

As DNA, the CDR3 is TGTGCCAGCAGACCTACAAGACAGATTGAGCAGTACTTC. Translation: CASRPTRQIEQYF. V and J are TRBV27 and TRBJ2-7, with D tentatively TRBD1 (5 bases). This CDR3 contains 13 residues. Trimming cost V 6 bases and J 7 bases, with 16 bases left between them. The germline gives CDR1 MNHEY, CDR2 SMNVEV (reference sequence).

This clone was observed a few times. V gene TRBV5-1 combines with J gene TRBJ2-1, with D tentatively TRBD1 (6 bases). Germline V CDR1 and CDR2: SGHRS, YFSETQ. Trimming pared 4 bases from V and 8 bases from J, leaving 13 bases between. This CDR3 is built from 13 residues. The CDR3 loop reads CASSDYRAYEQFF. CDR3 in DNA: TGCGCCAGCAGCGACTACAGGGCGTATGAGCAGTTCTTC.

The genes are TRBV7-6 and TRBJ2-2; 9 nucleotides agree with TRBD1. Germline V lookup: CDR1 SGHVS, CDR2 FNYEAQ. The CDR3 length is 16 residues. V lost 1 base to trimming and J lost 0 bases; unmatched junction nucleotides: 0. The CDR3 loop reads CASSLGQGANTGELFF. CDR3 sequence (DNA): TGTGCCAGCAGCTTAGGACAGGGGGCGAACACCGGGGAGCTGTTTTTT. Complete variable domain (other parts from reference TRBV7-6 and TRBJ2-2): GAGVSQSPRYKVTKRGQDVALRCDPISGHVSLYWYRQALGQGPEFLTYFNYEAQQDKSGLPNDRFSAERPEGSISTLTIQRTEQRDSAMYRCASSLGQGANTGELFFGEGSRLTVL.

As concerns this clone: Germline and junction disagree at one end, which may indicate a read error. The chain recombines TRBV5-4 with TRBJ1-2; D is perhaps TRBD1 (5 bases). Germline V gene sequence: CDR1 SGHNT, CDR2 YYREEE (reference sequence). This CDR3 region has 14 residues. DNA of the CDR3: TGTGCCAGCAGTTTGGAGCGTGTAGGGGTAGGCTACACCTTC. The encoded protein is CASSLERVGVGYTF.

The J gene is TRBJ2-5, the V gene TRBV5-1, with D possibly matching TRBD2 (6 bases). V was pared by 1 base and J by 5 bases, with 15 bases between. Germline CDR1 and CDR2: SGHRS and YFSETQ. The CDR3 is 15 amino acids. CDR3 sequence: CASSLNSLAGETQYF. The CDR3 nucleotides are TGCGCCAGCAGCTTGAACTCACTAGCTGGGGAGACCCAGTACTTC.

The V and J genes are TRBV7-2 and TRBJ1-1; possibly TRBD1 for D (5 bases). The length of the CDR3 is 13 residues. Trimming removed 8 bases from V and 4 bases from J, with 14 bases in between. Germline V gene lookup returns CDR1 SGHTA and CDR2 FQGNSA. CDR3 residues: CASQHLRGTEAFF. DNA of the CDR3: TGTGCCAGCCAGCACCTTAGGGGCACTGAAGCTTTCTTT.

V usage is TRBV28 and J usage is TRBJ2-7; TRBD1 agrees at 7 bases. CDR1 and CDR2 (germline): MDHEN, SYDVKM. This CDR3 comprises 12 residues. After removal of 5 bases from V and 3 bases from J, the junction contained 1 base not matched to a gene. The CDR3 nucleotides are TGTGCCAGCAGTCGGGACAGCTACGAGCAGTACTTC. Its protein product is CASSRDSYEQYF.

The V call is TRBV28, the J call TRBJ2-5; TRBD1 matches at 10 bases. The germline CDR1 and CDR2 sequences are MDHEN and SYDVKM. With V trimmed by 5 bases and J by 2 bases, 5 bases remained unmatched. The CDR3 length is 15 residues. CDR3 in DNA: TGTGCCAGCAGTCAACCGGGACAGGGGCAAGAGACCCAGTACTTC. Translating it yields CASSQPGQGQETQYF.

J is TRBJ2-2 and V is TRBV7-6; D is unclear. Germline CDR1 reads SGHVS; CDR2 reads FNYEAQ. Trimming took 5 bases from V and 7 from J, leaving 14 bases between them. The CDR3 loop spans 14 amino acids. This chain's CDR3 is CASSNAFLSGELFF. CDR3 coding DNA: TGTGCCAGCAGCAACGCCTTTTTGAGCGGGGAGCTGTTTTTT.

The CDR3 DNA sequence: TGTGCCTGGAGCCCCCTCGGGGAGCTGTTTTTT. Protein sequence: CAWSPLGELFF. The chain has TRBV30 and TRBJ2-2; D gene unclear. Germline V gene sequence: CDR1 GTSNPN, CDR2 SVGIG (reference sequence). The CDR3 loop spans 11 amino acids. V shed 3 bases and J shed 7 bases, with 6 bases lying between them.

The chain carries TRBV5-8 and TRBJ2-3; D gene uncertain. The CDR3 has 17 residues. Germline loops: CDR1 SGHTS, CDR2 YDEGEE. Trimming left V 2 bases short and J 2 bases short, with 18 bases between. The CDR3 loop is CASSFGQLESHTDTQYF. The CDR3 DNA reads as TGTGCCAGCAGCTTTGGTCAGCTAGAGTCTCACACAGATACGCAGTATTTT.

This clone is a singleton in its sample. V is TRBV5-6 and J is TRBJ1-2; a weak D match, TRBD1 (6 bases). This CDR3 has 12 residues. Germline-derived CDR1 and CDR2 are SGHDT and YYEEEE. Trimming removed 4 bases at V and 5 bases at J, with 9 bases between. The CDR3 protein is CASSVGGYGYTF. CDR3 nucleotide sequence: TGTGCCAGCAGCGTAGGGGGATATGGCTACACCTTC.

The rearrangement uses TRBV27 and TRBJ1-1; 7 nucleotides match TRBD1. Trimming at V came to 6 bases and at J to 0 bases, leaving 4 bases not matched to a gene. Per germline, CDR1 MNHEY and CDR2 SMNVEV (reference sequence). The CDR3 sequence is 14 residues long. CDR3 region: CASRWGQMNTEAFF. The CDR3 DNA is TGTGCCAGCAGATGGGGACAGATGAACACTGAAGCTTTCTTT.

V usage is TRBV7-2 and J usage is TRBJ1-2; tentative D call: TRBD1 (5 bases). V was cut by 0 bases and J by 4 bases, with 15 bases left in between. This CDR3 has 16 residues. Germline assignment: CDR1 SGHTA and CDR2 FQGNSA. CDR3 protein: CASSLAAAGRAYGYTF. CDR3 nucleotides: TGTGCCAGCAGCTTAGCCGCGGCAGGGAGGGCCTATGGCTACACCTTC.

The chain links TRBV28 to TRBJ2-5; 8 bases map to TRBD1. This CDR3 region has 15 residues. Germline V CDR1 and CDR2: MDHEN, SYDVKM. V lost 6 bases to trimming and J lost 1 base; unmatched junction nucleotides: 7. The CDR3 spells CASRTQGGVQETQYF. The CDR3 DNA is TGTGCCAGCAGGACACAGGGGGGAGTCCAAGAGACCCAGTACTTC.

This clone was observed once. This sequence joins TRBV7-2 and TRBJ2-7; 7 nucleotides align to TRBD2. CDR1 is SGHTA, CDR2 FQGNSA, per germline. The J segment lost 2 bases and the V segment lost 0 bases, leaving 4 bases of the junction unmatched. The CDR3 totals 15 residues. The CDR3 loop is CASSLAEAGTYEQYF. The CDR3 DNA reads TGTGCCAGCAGCTTAGCGGAAGCGGGGACCTACGAGCAGTACTTC.

The gene calls are TRBV4-1 and TRBJ1-1; no definite D call. The V gene lost 1 base and the J gene lost 5 bases, with 20 bases spanning the gap. This CDR3 has 17 residues. Germline CDR1 is MGHRA and CDR2 is YSYEKL. The CDR3 DNA reads TGCGCCAGCAGCCAAGTCCTAATACGAGCATTGAGGACTGAAGCTTTCTTT. This codes for CASSQVLIRALRTEAFF.

The J gene is TRBJ1-5, the V gene TRBV28; 7 nucleotides match TRBD1. Germline assignment: CDR1 MDHEN and CDR2 SYDVKM. The CDR3 loop spans 14 amino acids. The J segment lost 6 bases and the V segment lost 6 bases, leaving 8 bases of the junction unmatched. The CDR3 sequence: CASSNDRERQPQHF. The CDR3, as DNA: TGTGCCAGCAGCAACGACAGGGAACGTCAGCCCCAGCATTTT. The full variable domain, rest sourced from reference TRBV28 and TRBJ1-5, is DVKVTQSSRYLVKRTGEKVFLECVQDMDHENMFWYRQDPGLGLRLIYFSYDVKMKEKGDIPEGYSVSREKKERFSLILESASTNQTSMYLCASSNDRERQPQHFGDGTRLSIL.

The chain recombines TRBV28 with TRBJ2-7; 8 nucleotides match TRBD2. Germline-derived CDR1 and CDR2 are MDHEN and SYDVKM. Trimming took 4 bases from V and 2 from J; bases not matched to a gene: 4. There are 14 residues in the CDR3. The CDR3 loop reads CASSSSGQAYEQYF. As DNA, the CDR3 is TGTGCCAGCAGTTCTAGCGGGCAAGCCTACGAGCAGTACTTC. Together with reference TRBV28 and TRBJ2-7, the CDR3 gives the full variable domain: DVKVTQSSRYLVKRTGEKVFLECVQDMDHENMFWYRQDPGLGLRLIYFSYDVKMKEKGDIPEGYSVSREKKERFSLILESASTNQTSMYLCASSSSGQAYEQYFGPGTRLTVT.

This sequence joins TRBV10-3 and TRBJ1-3, with a weak D call TRBD1 (5 bases). The V and J ends lost 7 bases and 4 bases respectively, with 11 bases between them. From germline, CDR1 is ENHRY and CDR2 SYGVKD. The length of the CDR3 is 13 residues. The CDR3 DNA reads as TGTGCCATCAAGGGGACTCGGGGAAACACCATATATTTT. Translation gives CAIKGTRGNTIYF.

The chain employs TRBV7-9 and TRBJ1-3; D is perhaps TRBD1 (6 bases). The ends were cut back, 5 bases at V and 0 bases at J, with 11 bases in the middle. Germline assignment: CDR1 SEHNR and CDR2 FQNEAQ (reference sequence). The CDR3 has 15 residues. DNA of the CDR3: TGTGCCAGCAGCAGGGACAAGAGCTCTGGAAACACCATATATTTT. Encoded protein: CASSRDKSSGNTIYF.

The V call is TRBV28, the J call TRBJ2-7; D remains ambiguous. CDR1 and CDR2 (germline): MDHEN, SYDVKM. The V end was cut by 3 bases, the J end by 2 bases, with 8 bases between. The CDR3 extends over 13 amino acids. The CDR3: CASSFTPTYEQYF. The CDR3 region has the DNA TGTGCCAGCAGTTTTACTCCAACCTACGAGCAGTACTTC.

This chain joins TRBV5-1 and TRBJ2-1; 11 bases map to TRBD2. V dropped 5 bases and J dropped 7; count of bases not matched to a gene: 5. Per germline, CDR1 SGHRS and CDR2 YFSETQ. The CDR3 covers 14 residues. CDR3 loop: CASRTSGSGNEQFF. The CDR3 DNA reads TGCGCCAGCAGAACTAGCGGGAGTGGTAATGAGCAGTTCTTC.

The CDR3: CASSLSLGTQYF. The CDR3 nucleotides are TGTGCCAGCAGTTTATCCCTAGGGACCCAGTACTTC. The gene calls are TRBV28 and TRBJ2-5; D unresolved. V was cut by 1 base and J by 7 bases, with 7 bases left in between. The CDR3 has 12 amino acids. The V gene's germline CDR1 is MDHEN and CDR2 SYDVKM.